This T cell receptor (beta chain) was recorded in a study of blood T cell repertoires in COVID-19. Study-wide background: COVID-19 samples collected from the United States, Italy and Spain covered acute and convalescent phases. T cells, B-cell-depleted T cells, or PBMCs provided the cDNA or gDNA that served as material.

The method was immunoSEQ multiplex PCR; TCRdb's version includes in-frame clones alone and lacks a portion of them. The data show about 440,000 clones, roughly 85% seen once. The CDR3 loop spans 15 amino acids. CDR1 and CDR2 from the germline V gene are MDHEN and SYDVKM. V lost 6 bases, J lost 4 bases, and 5 bases stayed unmatched. Participants spanned ages about 18 to 90 years and resided in 24 US areas. Participant-reported clinical history was the basis for cohort assignment. This clonotype originated in a woman aged 18-35 years with acute COVID-19. The rearrangement uses TRBV28 and TRBJ2-1; 11 bases align to TRBD2. What was sequenced was PBMCs or T cells enriched from blood (not recorded which). In DNA, the CDR3 is TGTGCCAGCAGCCTACTAGCGGGAGAATACAATGAGCAGTTCTTC. It specifies CASSLLAGEYNEQFF.